These T cell receptor beta chains were read from a single sample in a study of CD8+CD57+ T cells in acquired aplastic anemia. TCRdb reprocessed the reads via MiXCR and lists one record per CDR3 protein. Of approximately 470,000 distinct CDR3 sequences listed, around 30% were seen once; the top ten hold less than 1%. Source material: sorted CD4+, CD8+, or CD8+CD57+ T cells (not recorded which) from PBMCs. These receptors were taken from a human donor with aplastic anemia. The CDR3 runs from the conserved cysteine through the conserved F or W. The D gene is left open where the match is weak. Only some rows state a clone size, as once, few, many or a class for expanded clones.

>many|TRBV10-2|TRBJ1-5|13|-
TGCGCCAGCAGCGGACGGAACAATCAGCCCCAGCATTTT
CASSGRNNQPQHF
>-|TRBV19|TRBJ2-5|13|-
TGTGCCAGTAGTATACCGCCAGGGAAGACCCAGTACTTC
CASSIPPGKTQYF
>many|TRBV20-1|TRBJ2-7|13|-
TGCAGTGCTAGCCCAGCAGGGGACTACGAGCAGTACTTC
CSASPAGDYEQYF
>few|TRBV30|TRBJ1-2|15|-
TGTGCCTGGAGTGTGGGGGCCTTCTCGAACTATGGCTACACCTTC
CAWSVGAFSNYGYTF
>-|TRBV25-1|TRBJ1-2|15|TRBD1
TGTGCCAGTTCACCAAGTGACAGGGGGGGCTATGGCTACACCTTC
CASSPSDRGGYGYTF
>many|TRBV29-1|TRBJ1-1|10|-
TGCAGCGTTAGGGGCACTGAAGCTTTCTTT
CSVRGTEAFF
>many|TRBV15|TRBJ1-3|15|-
TGTGCCACCGGACAAGGCAGGAACTCTGGAAACACCATATATTTT
CATGQGRNSGNTIYF
>-|TRBV6-1|TRBJ1-1|12|-
TGTGCCAGCACCAAACCAGAAGGGCCAGCTTTCTTT
CASTKPEGPAFF
>-|TRBV5-4|TRBJ2-3|15|-
TGTGCCAGCAGCTTGGGACTCGCCTTCACAGATACGCAGTATTTT
CASSLGLAFTDTQYF
>-|TRBV20-1|TRBJ2-3|15|-
TGCAGTGCTAGAGATCTAGGCCTAATCACAGATACGCAGTATTTT
CSARDLGLITDTQYF
>-|TRBV30|TRBJ2-7|13|TRBD2
TGTGCCTCCGCGGGAGGGAGACCCTACGAGCAGTACTTC
CASAGGRPYEQYF
>-|TRBV5-1|TRBJ1-6|14|-
TGCGCCAGCAGCCTAACCGGGGCCGGCTCACCCCTCCACTTT
CASSLTGAGSPLHF
>many|TRBV12-3/TRBV12-4|TRBJ2-1|15|TRBD1
TGTGCCAGCAGCCTAGGGACAGGGGGCTACAATGAGCAGTTCTTC
CASSLGTGGYNEQFF
>many|TRBV15|TRBJ1-3|15|-
TGTGCCACCAGCAGAGACCCCGGCTATGGGAACACCATATATTTT
CATSRDPGYGNTIYF
>few|TRBV13|TRBJ1-3|16|TRBD1
TGTGCCAGCAGCAGGTCCGGGACAGTTGCTGGAAACACCATATATTTT
CASSRSGTVAGNTIYF
>-|TRBV7-9|TRBJ2-1|16|-
TGTGCCAGCAGCTTACTGCCAAATAGGGGTAACAATGAGCAGTTCTTC
CASSLLPNRGNNEQFF